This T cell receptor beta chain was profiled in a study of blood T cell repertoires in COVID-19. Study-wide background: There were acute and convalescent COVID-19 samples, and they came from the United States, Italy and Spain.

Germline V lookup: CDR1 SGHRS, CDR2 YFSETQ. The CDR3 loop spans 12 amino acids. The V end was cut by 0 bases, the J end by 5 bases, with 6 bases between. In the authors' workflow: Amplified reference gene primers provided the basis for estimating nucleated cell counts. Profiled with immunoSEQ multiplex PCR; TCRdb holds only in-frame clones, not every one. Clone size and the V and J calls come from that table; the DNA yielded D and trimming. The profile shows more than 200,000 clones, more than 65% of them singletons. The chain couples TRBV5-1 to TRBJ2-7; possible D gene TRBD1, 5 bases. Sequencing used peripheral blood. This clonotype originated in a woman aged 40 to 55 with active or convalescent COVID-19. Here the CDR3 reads CASSLVGDEQYV. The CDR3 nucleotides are TGCGCCAGCAGCTTGGTAGGGGACGAGCAGTACGTC.